The 30 T cell receptor beta chains in this list originate from one sample, sequenced in a study of T cell responses to AZD1222 COVID-19 vaccine. Profiling relied on immunoSEQ multiplex PCR, and the TCRdb table lists in-frame clones only, not all of them. Here the sample spans 95,000 or so clones, 91% being singletons. The input for sequencing was peripheral blood, taken 28 days after the second AZD1222 dose. These receptor sequences come from an adult who received the AZD1222 COVID-19 vaccine.

The chain links TRBV7-2 to TRBJ1-4; 9 nucleotides align to TRBD1. Losses at the gene ends were 0 bases for V and 0 bases for J; bases not matched to a gene: 11. The CDR3 is made up of 20 amino acids. Per germline, CDR1 SGHTA and CDR2 FQGNSA. DNA for the CDR3: TGTGCCAGCAGCTTAGCCACCGGGACAGGGATACACGCAACTAATGAAAAACTGTTTTTT. This sequence encodes CASSLATGTGIHATNEKLFF.

The genes are TRBV30 and TRBJ2-6, with D perhaps matching TRBD1 or TRBD2 (5 bases each). The germline gives CDR1 GTSNPN, CDR2 SVGIG (reference sequence). This CDR3 has 14 amino acids. V lost 4 bases to trimming and J lost 4 bases, with 11 bases between them. CDR3 DNA sequence: TGTGCCTGGACCGAGGGGTCCGGGGCCAACGTCCTGACTTTC. It is translated as CAWTEGSGANVLTF.

The chain has TRBV20-1 and TRBJ2-7; 12 bases line up with TRBD2. V was clipped by 3 bases and J by 6 bases; unmatched bases: 15. CDR3 length equals 17 residues. Germline CDR1 and CDR2: DFQATT and SNEGSKA (reference sequence). The DNA for the CDR3 is TGCAGTGCTAGTCCCTCATCTAGCGGGAGGGCCAGAGGCGAGCAGTACTTC. It codes for CSASPSSSGRARGEQYF.

This clone showed up just once. The chain couples TRBV28 to TRBJ1-5; D is possibly TRBD1 (6 bases). Trimming left V 3 bases short and J 0 bases short, with 15 bases between. The CDR3 spans 17 residues. Germline values: CDR1 MDHEN, CDR2 SYDVKM. The CDR3, as DNA: TGTGCCAGCAGTTTGGGAGGGGGGGATTATAGCAATCAGCCCCAGCATTTT. Its translation is CASSLGGGDYSNQPQHF.

This chain connects TRBV3-1 (or the pseudogene TRBV3-2) to TRBJ1-2; no clear D. Germline V gives CDR1 LGHDT, CDR2 YNNKEL (reference sequence). The length of the CDR3 is 13 residues. Trimming left V 4 bases short and J 7 bases short, with 13 bases between. This CDR3 is CASSPTINSGYTF. The CDR3 coding sequence is TGTGCCAGCAGCCCGACGATCAACAGTGGCTACACCTTC.

The chain links TRBV27 to TRBJ2-6; D call uncertain. CDR3 length: 22 amino acids. Trimming pared 4 bases from V and 0 bases from J, leaving 28 bases between. Germline-derived CDR1 and CDR2 are MNHEY and SMNVEV (reference sequence). The CDR3 here is CASSSRPIPFFRLGSGANVLTF. The CDR3, as DNA: TGTGCCAGCAGTTCAAGACCTATCCCTTTTTTCCGCTTGGGCTCTGGGGCCAACGTCCTGACTTTC.

This clone came up once. The chain links TRBV10-3 to TRBJ1-5, with 9 nucleotides matching TRBD1. CDR1 is ENHRY, CDR2 SYGVKD, per germline. The ends lost 4 bases at V and 2 bases at J; junction bases unmatched: 15. The CDR3 is 19 amino acids. The CDR3 DNA is TGTGCCATCAGTGGGGACAGGGCAGGGGGAAGTGGAGGCAATCAGCCCCAGCATTTT. This gives the protein CAISGDRAGGSGGNQPQHF.

The chain employs TRBV5-8 and TRBJ2-7, with D perhaps matching TRBD2 (5 bases). Looked up from germline, CDR1 is SGHTS and CDR2 is YDEGEE. The V gene lost 0 bases and the J gene lost 7 bases, with 8 bases spanning the gap. The CDR3 covers 12 residues. The DNA of the CDR3 is TGTGCCAGCAGCTTGGCCTGGAGGGAGCAGTACTTC. Encoded protein: CASSLAWREQYF.

The chain joins TRBV19 to TRBJ2-1, with 14 positions matching TRBD2. CDR3 length: 17 amino acids. V lost 3 bases, J lost 7 bases, and 8 bases stayed unmatched. Germline CDR1 and CDR2: LNHDA and SQIVND (reference sequence). CDR3 sequence reads: CASSMIYRTSGRNEQFF. The CDR3 nucleotides read TGTGCCAGTAGTATGATATACAGGACTAGCGGGAGGAATGAGCAGTTCTTC. Supplemented by reference TRBV19 and TRBJ2-1, the full variable domain reads DGGITQSPKYLFRKEGQNVTLSCEQNLNHDAMYWYRQDPGQGLRLIYYSQIVNDFQKGDIAEGYSVSREKKESFPLTVTSAQKNPTAFYLCASSMIYRTSGRNEQFFGPGTRLTVL.

The rearrangement links TRBV6-5 to TRBJ2-7; 10 nucleotides agree with TRBD2. CDR3 length: 14 residues. From germline, CDR1 is MNHEY and CDR2 SVGAGI. Trimming cost V 5 bases and J 4 bases; bases outside gene matches: 5. CDR3 sequence: CASSRASGSYEQYF. The CDR3 region has the DNA TGTGCCAGCAGTCGGGCTAGCGGGAGTTACGAGCAGTACTTC.

The rearrangement links TRBV18 to TRBJ1-5; a weak D match, TRBD1 (5 bases). This CDR3 region has 17 residues. Trimming pared 1 base from V and 11 bases from J, leaving 24 bases between. Germline-derived CDR1 and CDR2 are KGHSH and LQKENI. The CDR3 here is CASSPRFVGRLNSTQHF. As DNA, the CDR3 is TGTGCCAGCTCACCACGGTTTGTGGGGCGCTTAAATTCGACCCAGCATTTT.

The chain joins TRBV6-6 to TRBJ1-5, with a tentative D call TRBD1 (6 bases). V lost 7 bases and J 8 bases, leaving 15 bases between the germline ends. Germline V gives CDR1 MNHNY, CDR2 SVGAGI (reference sequence). This CDR3 comprises 13 residues. CDR3 sequence reads: CASTRQALEPQHF. CDR3 in DNA: TGTGCCAGCACCCGACAGGCCTTGGAGCCCCAGCATTTT.

The gene calls are TRBV25-1 and TRBJ1-5, with a weak D call TRBD1 (5 bases). Trimming cost V 5 bases and J 2 bases, with 16 bases left between them. The CDR3 contains 16 residues. CDR1 and CDR2 from the germline V gene are MGHDK and SYGVNS. The CDR3 sequence is CASSIWDPNGNQPQHF. Here the CDR3 DNA reads TGTGCCAGCAGTATATGGGACCCGAACGGCAATCAGCCCCAGCATTTT.

This sequence joins TRBV28 and TRBJ1-1, with D possibly matching TRBD1 (5 bases). Looked up from germline, CDR1 is MDHEN and CDR2 is SYDVKM. The CDR3 is made up of 13 amino acids. Deletions cut 7 bases from V and 5 bases from J, with 14 bases between. The CDR3 region is CASKREGETEAFF. The DNA of the CDR3 is TGTGCCAGCAAGCGAGAAGGGGAAACTGAAGCTTTCTTT.

J is TRBJ1-2 and V is TRBV28, with D uncertain. Trimming took off 0 bases at V and 8 bases at J, with 16 bases between the two ends. Germline V CDR1 and CDR2: MDHEN, SYDVKM. This CDR3 spans 15 amino acids. CDR3 DNA: TGTGCCAGCAGTTTATGGGACCGTTTGTCGGCCGGCTACACCTTC. Its translation: CASSLWDRLSAGYTF.

The V gene is TRBV10-2, the J gene TRBJ2-7; 10 positions agree with TRBD2. This CDR3 comprises 15 residues. The V gene end was trimmed by 5 bases and the J gene end by 3 bases; junction bases not matched to a gene: 7. Germline CDR1 and CDR2: WSHSY and SAAADI. The CDR3 coding sequence is TGCGCCAGCAGTACGACTAGCGGGTATCACTACGAGCAGTACTTC. Translation gives CASSTTSGYHYEQYF.

The gene calls are TRBV4-2 and TRBJ2-7; D is possibly TRBD2 (6 bases). Trimming took off 1 base at V and 0 bases at J, with 10 bases between the two ends. Germline CDR1 and CDR2: LGHNA and YNFKEQ. The CDR3 runs to 15 residues. The CDR3 region is CASSQGDGSSYEQYF. CDR3 in DNA: TGTGCCAGCAGCCAAGGAGACGGGAGCTCCTACGAGCAGTACTTC.

CDR3 amino acids: CASSRHNSPLHF. The CDR3 DNA is TGTGCCAGTAGTCGACATAATTCACCCCTCCACTTT. The chain has TRBV19 and TRBJ1-6, with D unresolved. Deletions cut 5 bases from V and 5 bases from J, with 4 bases between. The germline V gene encodes CDR1 LNHDA and CDR2 SQIVND (reference sequence). The CDR3 is 12 amino acids.

V usage is TRBV5-5 and J usage is TRBJ2-5; D might be TRBD1 or TRBD2, each matching 5 bases. The germline CDR1 and CDR2 sequences are SGHKS and YYEKEE (reference sequence). Trimming removed 0 bases at V and 5 bases at J, with 20 bases between. CDR3 size: 17 residues. In nucleotides, the CDR3 is TGTGCCAGCAGCTTGGGGGGGTCCGGACTTAGCCGGGAGACCCAGTACTTC. It yields the protein CASSLGGSGLSRETQYF.

This clone occurred once. The chain recombines TRBV18 with TRBJ1-1, with a tentative D call TRBD1 (5 bases). V shed 4 bases and J shed 1 base, with 10 bases lying between them. The CDR3 sequence is 14 residues long. Germline V gene data show CDR1 as KGHSH and CDR2 as LQKENI. CDR3: CASSREQGNTEAFF. The CDR3 DNA is TGTGCCAGCTCACGAGAGCAGGGGAACACTGAAGCTTTCTTT. Using reference TRBV18 and TRBJ1-1 for the parts outside the CDR3, the full variable domain is NAGVMQNPRHLVRRRGQEARLRCSPMKGHSHVYWYRQLPEEGLKFMVYLQKENIIDESGMPKERFSAEFPKEGPSILRIQQVVRGDSAAYFCASSREQGNTEAFFGQGTRLTVV.

This clone came up once. The V gene is TRBV5-1, the J gene TRBJ2-3; D unresolved. The CDR3 totals 13 residues. Per the germline V gene, CDR1 is SGHRS and CDR2 is YFSETQ. The germline V and J ends were trimmed by 2 bases and 1 base, with 5 bases remaining between them. In DNA, the CDR3 is TGCGCCAGCAGCTTCTCTGGCACAGATACGCAGTATTTT. It codes for CASSFSGTDTQYF.

The chain recombines TRBV7-8 with TRBJ1-4; 10 bases are shared with TRBD1. CDR1 and CDR2 from the germline V gene are SGHVS and FQNEAQ. The CDR3 sequence is 15 residues long. Trimming cost V 5 bases and J 14 bases; bases outside gene matches: 14. The CDR3 region has the DNA TGTGCCAGCAGCACGGACAGGGGGGCCTTCGGGGGTCTGTTTTTT. It yields the protein CASSTDRGAFGGLFF.

The chain couples TRBV20-1 to TRBJ1-1; D call uncertain. This CDR3 comprises 11 residues. Trimming removed 7 bases at V and 4 bases at J, with 10 bases between. Looked up from germline, CDR1 is DFQATT and CDR2 is SNEGSKA (reference sequence). CDR3 residues: CSVLVGTEAFF. The DNA of the CDR3 is TGCAGTGTCCTGGTTGGCACTGAAGCTTTCTTT.

The CDR3 DNA is TGTGCCAGCAGTTTAGTCGGGGAGACCCAGTACTTC. This codes for CASSLVGETQYF. The chain couples TRBV12-3 or TRBV12-4 to TRBJ2-5; no definite D call. The CDR3 length is 12 residues. Trimming pared 1 base from V and 5 bases from J, leaving 5 bases between.

The chain is built from TRBV15 and TRBJ2-7; TRBD2 might be the D (5 bases). V lost 2 bases to trimming and J lost 3 bases, with 17 bases between them. CDR1 LNHNV and CDR2 YYDKDF come from the germline V gene (reference sequence). The CDR3 covers 16 residues. The CDR3 protein is CATSRQTSGPHYEQYF. CDR3 sequence (DNA): TGTGCCACCAGCAGACAGACGAGCGGACCCCACTACGAGCAGTACTTC.

The chain links TRBV7-2 to TRBJ2-5; the D gene is possibly TRBD1 (7 bases). Germline CDR1 reads SGHTA; CDR2 reads FQGNSA. Trimming removed 5 bases at V and 6 bases at J, with 10 bases between. The CDR3 consists of 12 residues. DNA of the CDR3: TGTGCCAGCAGCCCAGGGGGGCAGACCCAGTACTTC. This translates into CASSPGGQTQYF. Combining the CDR3 with reference TRBV7-2 and TRBJ2-5 gives the whole variable domain GAGVSQSPSNKVTEKGKDVELRCDPISGHTALYWYRQSLGQGLEFLIYFQGNSAPDKSGLPSDRFSAERTGGSVSTLTIQRTQQEDSAVYLCASSPGGQTQYFGPGTRLLVL.

Only one count was recorded for this clone. The rearrangement links TRBV2 to TRBJ2-5; 8 bases fit TRBD2. Trimming took 6 bases from V and 2 from J; bases not matched to a gene: 2. The germline V gene encodes CDR1 SNHLY and CDR2 FYNNEI. The CDR3 is made up of 13 amino acids. The CDR3 spells CASRGTSQETQYF. CDR3 coding DNA: TGTGCCAGCAGGGGGACTAGTCAAGAGACCCAGTACTTC.

V usage is TRBV27 and J usage is TRBJ2-7; TRBD1 agrees at 7 bases. After removal of 6 bases from V and 5 bases from J, the junction contained 10 bases not matched to a gene. The CDR3 totals 14 residues. The germline V gene encodes CDR1 MNHEY and CDR2 SMNVEV (reference sequence). The CDR3 DNA is TGTGCCAGCAGGCAAACAGGGGTCAGCGACGAGCAGTACTTC. It encodes CASRQTGVSDEQYF.

V usage is TRBV18 and J usage is TRBJ2-7; 7 bases match TRBD2. Germline CDR1 reads KGHSH; CDR2 reads LQKENI. Trimming at V came to 6 bases and at J to 7 bases, leaving 12 bases not matched to a gene. The CDR3 covers 14 residues. CDR3 nucleotide sequence: TGTGCCAGCTCCCCCGGGCGGCGGGGAGGGGAGCAGTACTTC. Translation gives CASSPGRRGGEQYF. Full variable domain (remainder filled in from reference TRBV18 and TRBJ2-7): NAGVMQNPRHLVRRRGQEARLRCSPMKGHSHVYWYRQLPEEGLKFMVYLQKENIIDESGMPKERFSAEFPKEGPSILRIQQVVRGDSAAYFCASSPGRRGGEQYFGPGTRLTVT.

The genes are TRBV24-1 and TRBJ2-6; D is unresolved. The CDR3 covers 14 residues. Deletions cut 6 bases from V and 0 bases from J, with 5 bases between. Looked up from germline, CDR1 is KGHDR and CDR2 is SFDVKD. The CDR3 region has the DNA TGTGCCACCAGTATGAGCTCTGGGGCCAACGTCCTGACTTTC. This codes for CATSMSSGANVLTF.